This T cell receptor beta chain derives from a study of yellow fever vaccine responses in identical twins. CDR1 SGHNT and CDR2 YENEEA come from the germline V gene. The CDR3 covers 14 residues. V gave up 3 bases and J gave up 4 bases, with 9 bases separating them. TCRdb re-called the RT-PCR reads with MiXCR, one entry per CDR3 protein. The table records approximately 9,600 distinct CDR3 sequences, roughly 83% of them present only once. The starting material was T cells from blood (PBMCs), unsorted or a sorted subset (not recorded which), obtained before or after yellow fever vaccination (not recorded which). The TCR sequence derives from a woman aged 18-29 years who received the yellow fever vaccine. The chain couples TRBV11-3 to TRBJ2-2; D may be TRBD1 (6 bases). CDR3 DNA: TGTGCCAGCAGCTTGGGACATGTCACCGGGGAGCTGTTTTTT. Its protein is CASSLGHVTGELFF. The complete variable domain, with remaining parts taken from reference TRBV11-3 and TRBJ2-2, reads EAGVVQSPRYKIIEKKQPVAFWCNPISGHNTLYWYLQNLGQGPELLIRYENEEAVDDSQLPKDRFSAERLKGVDSTLKIQPAELGDSAVYLCASSLGHVTGELFFGEGSRLTVL.